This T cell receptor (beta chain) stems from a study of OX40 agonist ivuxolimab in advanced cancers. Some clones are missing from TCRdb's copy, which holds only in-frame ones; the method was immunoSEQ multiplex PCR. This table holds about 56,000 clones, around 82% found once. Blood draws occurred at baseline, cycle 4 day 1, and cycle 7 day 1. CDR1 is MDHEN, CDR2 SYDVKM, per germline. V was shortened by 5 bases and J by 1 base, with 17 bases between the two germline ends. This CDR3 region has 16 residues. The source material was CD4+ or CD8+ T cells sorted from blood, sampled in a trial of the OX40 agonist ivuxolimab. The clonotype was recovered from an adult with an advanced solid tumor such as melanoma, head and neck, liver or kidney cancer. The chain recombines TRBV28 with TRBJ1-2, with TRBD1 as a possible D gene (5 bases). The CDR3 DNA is TGTGCCAGCAGTAGAACAGGAATTACAGTTAACTATGGCTACACCTTC. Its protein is CASSRTGITVNYGYTF.